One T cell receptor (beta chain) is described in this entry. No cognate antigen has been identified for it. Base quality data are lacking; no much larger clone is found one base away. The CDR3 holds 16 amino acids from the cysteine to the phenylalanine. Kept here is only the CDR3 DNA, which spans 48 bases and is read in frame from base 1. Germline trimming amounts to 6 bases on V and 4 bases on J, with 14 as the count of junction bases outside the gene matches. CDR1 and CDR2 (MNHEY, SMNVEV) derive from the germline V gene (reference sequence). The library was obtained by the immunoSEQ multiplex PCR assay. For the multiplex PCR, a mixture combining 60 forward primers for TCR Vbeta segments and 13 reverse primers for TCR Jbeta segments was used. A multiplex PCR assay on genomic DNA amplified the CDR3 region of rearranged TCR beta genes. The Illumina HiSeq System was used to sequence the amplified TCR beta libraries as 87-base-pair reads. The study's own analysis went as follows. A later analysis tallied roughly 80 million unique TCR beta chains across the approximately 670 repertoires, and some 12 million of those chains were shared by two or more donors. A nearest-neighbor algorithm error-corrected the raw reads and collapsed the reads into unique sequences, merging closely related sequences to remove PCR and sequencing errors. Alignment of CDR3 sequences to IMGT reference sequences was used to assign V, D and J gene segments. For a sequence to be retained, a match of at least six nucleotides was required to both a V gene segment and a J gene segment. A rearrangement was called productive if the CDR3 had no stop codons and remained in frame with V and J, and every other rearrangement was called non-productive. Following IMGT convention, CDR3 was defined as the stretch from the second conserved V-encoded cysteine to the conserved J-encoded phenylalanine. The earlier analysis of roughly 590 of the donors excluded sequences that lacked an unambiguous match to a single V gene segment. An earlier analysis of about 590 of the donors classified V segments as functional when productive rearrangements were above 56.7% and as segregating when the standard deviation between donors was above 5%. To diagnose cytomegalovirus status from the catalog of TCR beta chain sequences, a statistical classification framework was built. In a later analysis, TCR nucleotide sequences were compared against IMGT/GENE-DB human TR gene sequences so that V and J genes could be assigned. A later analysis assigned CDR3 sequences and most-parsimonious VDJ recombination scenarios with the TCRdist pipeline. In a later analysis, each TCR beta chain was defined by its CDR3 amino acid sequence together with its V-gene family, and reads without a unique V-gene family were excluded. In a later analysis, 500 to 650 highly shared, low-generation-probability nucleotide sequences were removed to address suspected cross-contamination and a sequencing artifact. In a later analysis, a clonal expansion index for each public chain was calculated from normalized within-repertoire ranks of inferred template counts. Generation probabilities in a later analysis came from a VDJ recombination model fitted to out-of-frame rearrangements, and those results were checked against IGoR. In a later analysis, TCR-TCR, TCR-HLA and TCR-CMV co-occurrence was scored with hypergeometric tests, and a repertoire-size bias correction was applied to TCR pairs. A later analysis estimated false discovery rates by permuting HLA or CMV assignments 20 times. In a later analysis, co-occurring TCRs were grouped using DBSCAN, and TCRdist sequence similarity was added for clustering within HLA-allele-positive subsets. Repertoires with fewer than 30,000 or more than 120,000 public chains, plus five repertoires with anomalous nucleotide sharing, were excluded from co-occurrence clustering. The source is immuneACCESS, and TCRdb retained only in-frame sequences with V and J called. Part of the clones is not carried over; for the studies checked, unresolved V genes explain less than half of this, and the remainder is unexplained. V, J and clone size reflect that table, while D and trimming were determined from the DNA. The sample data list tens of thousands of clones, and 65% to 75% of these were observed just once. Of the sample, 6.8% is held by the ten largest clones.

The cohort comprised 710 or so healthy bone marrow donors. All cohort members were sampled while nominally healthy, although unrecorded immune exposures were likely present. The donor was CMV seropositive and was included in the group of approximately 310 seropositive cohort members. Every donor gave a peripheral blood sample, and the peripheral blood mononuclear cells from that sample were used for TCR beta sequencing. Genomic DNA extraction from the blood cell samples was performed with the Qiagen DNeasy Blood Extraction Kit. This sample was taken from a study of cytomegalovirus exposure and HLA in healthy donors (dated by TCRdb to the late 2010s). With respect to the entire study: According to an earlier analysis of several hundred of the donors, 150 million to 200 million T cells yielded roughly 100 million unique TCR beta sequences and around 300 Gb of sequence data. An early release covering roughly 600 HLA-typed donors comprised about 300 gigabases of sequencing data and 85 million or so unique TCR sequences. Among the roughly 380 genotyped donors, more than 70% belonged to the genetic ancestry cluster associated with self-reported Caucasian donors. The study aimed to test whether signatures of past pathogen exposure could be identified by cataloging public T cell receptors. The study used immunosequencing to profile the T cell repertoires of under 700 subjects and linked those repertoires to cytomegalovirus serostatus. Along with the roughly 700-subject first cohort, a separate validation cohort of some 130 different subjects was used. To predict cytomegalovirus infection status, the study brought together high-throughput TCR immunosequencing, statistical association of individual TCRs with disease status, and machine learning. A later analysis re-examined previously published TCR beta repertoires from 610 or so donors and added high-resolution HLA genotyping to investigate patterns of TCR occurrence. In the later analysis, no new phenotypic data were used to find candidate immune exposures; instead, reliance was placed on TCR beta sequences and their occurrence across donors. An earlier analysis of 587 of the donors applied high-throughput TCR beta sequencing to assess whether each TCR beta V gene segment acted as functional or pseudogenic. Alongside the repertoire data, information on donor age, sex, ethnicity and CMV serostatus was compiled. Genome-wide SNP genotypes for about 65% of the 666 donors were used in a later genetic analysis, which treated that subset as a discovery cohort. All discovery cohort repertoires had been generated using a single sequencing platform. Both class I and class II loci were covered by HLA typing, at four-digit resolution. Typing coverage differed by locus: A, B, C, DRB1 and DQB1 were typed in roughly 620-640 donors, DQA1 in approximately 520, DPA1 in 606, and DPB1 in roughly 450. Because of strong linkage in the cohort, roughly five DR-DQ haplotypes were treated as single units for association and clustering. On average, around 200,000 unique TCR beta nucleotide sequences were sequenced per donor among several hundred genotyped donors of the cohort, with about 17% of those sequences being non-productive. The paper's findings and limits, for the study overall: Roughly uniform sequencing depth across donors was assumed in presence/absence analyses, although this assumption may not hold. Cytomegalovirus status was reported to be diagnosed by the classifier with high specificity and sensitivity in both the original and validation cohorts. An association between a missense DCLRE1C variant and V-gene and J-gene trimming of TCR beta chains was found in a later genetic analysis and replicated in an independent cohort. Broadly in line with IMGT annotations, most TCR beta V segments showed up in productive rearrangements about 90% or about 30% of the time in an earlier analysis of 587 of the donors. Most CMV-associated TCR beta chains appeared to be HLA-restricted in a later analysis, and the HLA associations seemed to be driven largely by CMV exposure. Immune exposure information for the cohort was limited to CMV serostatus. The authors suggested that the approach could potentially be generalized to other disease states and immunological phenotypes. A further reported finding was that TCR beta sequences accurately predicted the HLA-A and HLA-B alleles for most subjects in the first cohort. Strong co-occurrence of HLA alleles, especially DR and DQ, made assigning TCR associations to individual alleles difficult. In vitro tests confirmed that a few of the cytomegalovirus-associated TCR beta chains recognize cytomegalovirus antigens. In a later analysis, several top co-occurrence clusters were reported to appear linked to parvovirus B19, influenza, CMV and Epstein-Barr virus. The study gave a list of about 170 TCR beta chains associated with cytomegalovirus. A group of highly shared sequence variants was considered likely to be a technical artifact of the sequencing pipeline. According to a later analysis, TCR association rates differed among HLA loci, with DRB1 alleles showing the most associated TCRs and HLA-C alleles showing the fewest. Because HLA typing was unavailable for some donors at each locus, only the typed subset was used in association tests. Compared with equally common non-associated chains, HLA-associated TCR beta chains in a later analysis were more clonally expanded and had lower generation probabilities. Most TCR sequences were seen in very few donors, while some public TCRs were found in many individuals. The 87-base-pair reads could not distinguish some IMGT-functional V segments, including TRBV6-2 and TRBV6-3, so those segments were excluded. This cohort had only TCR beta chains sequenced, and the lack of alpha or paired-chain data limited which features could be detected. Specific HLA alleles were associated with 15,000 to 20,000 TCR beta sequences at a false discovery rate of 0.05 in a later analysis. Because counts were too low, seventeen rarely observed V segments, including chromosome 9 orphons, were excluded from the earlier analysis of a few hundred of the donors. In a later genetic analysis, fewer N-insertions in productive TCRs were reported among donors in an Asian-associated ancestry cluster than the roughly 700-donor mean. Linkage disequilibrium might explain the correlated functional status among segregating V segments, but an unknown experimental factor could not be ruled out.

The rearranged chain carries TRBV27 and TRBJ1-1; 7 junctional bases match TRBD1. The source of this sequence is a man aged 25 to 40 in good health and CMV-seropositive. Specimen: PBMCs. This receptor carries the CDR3 CASRYRVTGTSTEAFF. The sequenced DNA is TGTGCCAGCAGGTACCGGGTGACAGGGACGAGCACTGAAGCTTTCTTT.